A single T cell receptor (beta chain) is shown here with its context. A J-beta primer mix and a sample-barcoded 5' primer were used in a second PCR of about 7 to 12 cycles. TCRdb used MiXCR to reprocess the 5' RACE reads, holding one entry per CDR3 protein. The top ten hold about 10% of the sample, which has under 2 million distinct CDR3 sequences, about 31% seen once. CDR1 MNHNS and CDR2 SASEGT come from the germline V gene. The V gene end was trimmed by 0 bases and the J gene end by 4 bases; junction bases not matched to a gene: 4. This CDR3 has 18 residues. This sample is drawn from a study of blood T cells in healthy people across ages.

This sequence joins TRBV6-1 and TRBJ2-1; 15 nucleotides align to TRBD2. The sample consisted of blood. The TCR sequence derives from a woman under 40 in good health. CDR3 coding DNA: TGTGCCAGCAGTGAAGCCGCGGGACTAGCGGGGGGTTACAATGAGCAGTTCTTC. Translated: CASSEAAGLAGGYNEQFF.